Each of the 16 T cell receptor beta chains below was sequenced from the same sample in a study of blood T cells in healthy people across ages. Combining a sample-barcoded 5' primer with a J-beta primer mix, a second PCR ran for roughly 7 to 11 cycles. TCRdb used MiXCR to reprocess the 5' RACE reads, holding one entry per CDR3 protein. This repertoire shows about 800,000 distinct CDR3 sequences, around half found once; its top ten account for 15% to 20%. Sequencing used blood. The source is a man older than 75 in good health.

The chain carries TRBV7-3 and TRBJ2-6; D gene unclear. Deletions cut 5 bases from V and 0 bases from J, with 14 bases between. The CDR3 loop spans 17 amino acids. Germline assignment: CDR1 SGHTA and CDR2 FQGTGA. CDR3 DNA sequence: TGTGCCAGCAGCCTTCACGCAATCGGCTCTGGGGCCAACGTCCTGACTTTC. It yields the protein CASSLHAIGSGANVLTF.

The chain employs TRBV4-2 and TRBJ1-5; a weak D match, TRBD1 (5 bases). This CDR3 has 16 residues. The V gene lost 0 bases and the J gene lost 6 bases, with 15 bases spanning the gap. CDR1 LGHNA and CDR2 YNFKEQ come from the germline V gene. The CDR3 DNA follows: TGTGCCAGCAGCCAAGAGGACCCCCAGCAGGGTCAGCCCCAGCATTTT. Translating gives CASSQEDPQQGQPQHF.

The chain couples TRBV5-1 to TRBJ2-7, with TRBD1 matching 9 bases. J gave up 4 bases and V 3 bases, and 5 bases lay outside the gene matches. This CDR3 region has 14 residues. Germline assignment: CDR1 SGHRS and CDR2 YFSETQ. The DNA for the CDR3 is TGCGCCAGCAGCTGGGGACAGGGTTGGTACGAGCAGTACTTC. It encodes CASSWGQGWYEQYF.

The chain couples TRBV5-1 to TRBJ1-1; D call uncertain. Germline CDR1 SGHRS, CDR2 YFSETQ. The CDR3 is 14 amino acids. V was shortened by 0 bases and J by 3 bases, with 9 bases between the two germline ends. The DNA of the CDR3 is TGCGCCAGCAGCTTGGTCGGCAGCTACACTGAAGCTTTCTTT. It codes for CASSLVGSYTEAFF.

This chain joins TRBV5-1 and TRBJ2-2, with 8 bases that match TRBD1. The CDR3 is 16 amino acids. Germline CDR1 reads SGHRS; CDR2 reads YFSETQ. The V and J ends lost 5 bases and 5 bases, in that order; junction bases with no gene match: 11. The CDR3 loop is CASRLDRGRLTGELFF. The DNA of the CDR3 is TGCGCCAGCAGGCTCGACAGGGGAAGATTGACCGGGGAGCTGTTTTTT.

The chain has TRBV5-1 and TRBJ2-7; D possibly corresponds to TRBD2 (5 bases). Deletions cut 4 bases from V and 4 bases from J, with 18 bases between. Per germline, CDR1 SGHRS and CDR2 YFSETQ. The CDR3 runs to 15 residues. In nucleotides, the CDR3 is TGCGCCAGCAGCCCACAGATAGGGCGAGGGTACGAGCAGTACTTC. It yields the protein CASSPQIGRGYEQYF.

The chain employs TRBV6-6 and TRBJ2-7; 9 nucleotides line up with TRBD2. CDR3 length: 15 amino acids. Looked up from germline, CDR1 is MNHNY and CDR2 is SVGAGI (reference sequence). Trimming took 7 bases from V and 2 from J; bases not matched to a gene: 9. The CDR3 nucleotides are TGTGCCAGCATCACTGCAGCGGGGGGAACCTACGAGCAGTACTTC. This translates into CASITAAGGTYEQYF.

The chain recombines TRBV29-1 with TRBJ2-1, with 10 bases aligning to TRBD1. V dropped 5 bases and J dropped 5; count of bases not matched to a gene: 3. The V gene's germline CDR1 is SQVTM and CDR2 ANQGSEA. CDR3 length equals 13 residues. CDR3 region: CSVLGQGNNEQFF. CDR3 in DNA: TGCAGCGTTCTGGGACAGGGGAACAATGAGCAGTTCTTC.

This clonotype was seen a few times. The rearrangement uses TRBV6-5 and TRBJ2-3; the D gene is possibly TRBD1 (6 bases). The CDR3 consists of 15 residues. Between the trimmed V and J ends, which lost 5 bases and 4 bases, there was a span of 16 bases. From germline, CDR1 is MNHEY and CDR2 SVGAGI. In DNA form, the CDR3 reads TGTGCCAGCAGTAGGGGGAGAGTCTCGGCAGATACGCAGTATTTT. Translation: CASSRGRVSADTQYF.

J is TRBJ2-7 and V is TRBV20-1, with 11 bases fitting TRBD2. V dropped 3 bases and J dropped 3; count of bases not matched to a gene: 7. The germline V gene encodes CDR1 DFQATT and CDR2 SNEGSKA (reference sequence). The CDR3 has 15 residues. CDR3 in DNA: TGCAGTGCTAGGGATAGACTAGCGGGAATCTACGAGCAGTACTTC. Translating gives CSARDRLAGIYEQYF.

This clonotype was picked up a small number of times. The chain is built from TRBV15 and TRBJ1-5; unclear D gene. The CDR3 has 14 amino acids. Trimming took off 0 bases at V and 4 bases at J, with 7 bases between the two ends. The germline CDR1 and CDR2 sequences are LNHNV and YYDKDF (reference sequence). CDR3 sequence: CATSRDRLNQPQHF. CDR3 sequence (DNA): TGTGCCACCAGCAGAGATCGATTAAATCAGCCCCAGCATTTT.

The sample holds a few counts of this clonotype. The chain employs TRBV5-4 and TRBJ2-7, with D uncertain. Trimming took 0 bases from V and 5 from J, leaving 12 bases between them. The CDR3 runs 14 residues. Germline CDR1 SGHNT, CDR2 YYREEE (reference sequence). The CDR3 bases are TGTGCCAGCAGCTTGGGGTCCAGAGCCAACGAGCAGTACTTC. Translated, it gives CASSLGSRANEQYF.

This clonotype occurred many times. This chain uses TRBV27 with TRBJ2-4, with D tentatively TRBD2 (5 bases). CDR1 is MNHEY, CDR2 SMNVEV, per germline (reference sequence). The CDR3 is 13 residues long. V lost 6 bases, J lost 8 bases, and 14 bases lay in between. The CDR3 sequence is CASRRLREDIQYF. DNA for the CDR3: TGTGCCAGCAGACGACTAAGAGAGGACATTCAGTACTTC.

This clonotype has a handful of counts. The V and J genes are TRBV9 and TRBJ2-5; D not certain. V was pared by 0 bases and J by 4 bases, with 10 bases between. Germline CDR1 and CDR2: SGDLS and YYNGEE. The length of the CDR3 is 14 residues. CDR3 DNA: TGTGCCAGCAGCGTAGGCTATAGAGCAGAGACCCAGTACTTC. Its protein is CASSVGYRAETQYF.

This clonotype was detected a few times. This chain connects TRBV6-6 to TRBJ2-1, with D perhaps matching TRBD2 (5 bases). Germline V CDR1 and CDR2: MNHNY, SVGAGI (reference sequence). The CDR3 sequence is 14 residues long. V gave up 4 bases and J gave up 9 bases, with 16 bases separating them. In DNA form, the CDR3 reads TGTGCCAGCAGTTTAGTGGGAGACTACGTTGAGCAGTTCTTC. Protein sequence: CASSLVGDYVEQFF.

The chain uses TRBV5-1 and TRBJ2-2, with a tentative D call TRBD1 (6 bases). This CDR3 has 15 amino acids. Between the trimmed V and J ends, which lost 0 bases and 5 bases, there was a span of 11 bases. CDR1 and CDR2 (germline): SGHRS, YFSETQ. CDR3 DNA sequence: TGCGCCAGCAGCTTGGTGCAGGGGAGAACCGGGGAGCTGTTTTTT. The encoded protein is CASSLVQGRTGELFF.